Detailed here is one T cell receptor beta chain. This clone's antigen is unknown. No base quality values were provided; no much bigger clone lies one nucleotide off. Based on the germline V gene (reference sequence), the CDR1 and CDR2 sequences are SEHNR and FQNEAQ. The CDR3 measures 16 amino acids from cysteine to phenylalanine. CDR3 DNA is the only sequence kept; it has 48 bases, read in frame from the first base. At the junction V is shortened by 7 bases and J by 7 bases, with 26 bases in between. This sample is part of a study of cytotoxic CD8 clonotypes in ibrutinib-treated CLL (dated by TCRdb to the early 2020s). Notes on the research overall: In this cohort, approximately 15 patients were treatment-naive and about a dozen were relapsed/refractory, while roughly 18 had unmutated IGHV. On average, each sample had some 260,000 productive templates and approximately 100,000 productive rearrangements. Of the roughly 81 people in the trial, about two dozen had longitudinal samples available. Patients were still on ibrutinib when every remission and progressive disease sample was collected. Cryopreserved peripheral blood mononuclear cells were obtained prior to treatment, at the time of response, and at either disease progression or sustained remission. Response samples were obtained after a median of 12 months of treatment, with a range of about 6 to 36 months. Responses were partial in some 24 patients and complete in 2; after median 68 months follow-up, around 14 stayed in remission and about 12 progressed. Paper-wide results and their limitations: Public clonotypes were rare and either shrank or stayed stable during treatment, and the rise in clonality at ibrutinib response reflected expansion of private clonotypes. Baseline clonality was found to be higher than that of age-matched healthy donors and was strongly correlated with circulating CD8+ T-cell counts. Lymph node repertoires were not examined, and the timing of sampling was not matched between patients in sustained remission and those whose disease progressed. An increase in clonality was observed at ibrutinib response, with clonality remaining stable during sustained remission and falling back toward baseline at progression.

The sample's time point, from its label and the paper: approximately eleven months on ibrutinib. For TCR beta library preparation, approximately 2.2 micrograms of genomic DNA were isolated from cryopreserved PBMCs. Longitudinal blood samples from CLL patients on ibrutinib monotherapy underwent high-throughput TCR beta sequencing. The patients took part in an open-label, single-center phase 2 trial of ibrutinib monotherapy. On a MiSeq, deep resolution sequencing aimed for a depth between 1 in 1 million and 1 in 200,000 T cells, with each clonotype covered around 9.2x on average. The immunoSEQ hsTCRB Kit was used to generate the TCR beta libraries. The paper's processing steps were these. ImmunoSEQ Data Assistant and ImmunoSEQ Analyzer were used for data analysis, and V, D and J genes were assigned according to IMGT definitions. Clonality, which ranges from 0 to 1, was calculated as one minus the normalized Shannon entropy of productive rearrangement frequencies. Only overrepresented clonotypes making up at least 0.05% of the repertoire of each patient were included in the public clonotype analysis. Around 12 age-matched healthy donor repertoires from immuneACCESS were used as controls for clonality. TCRdb stores this immuneACCESS table with in-frame sequences only. Part of the clones is absent; in the studies checked, under half of the shortfall reflects unresolved V genes, and no reason is known for the rest. V, J and clone size were drawn from that table, and D and trimming were deduced from the DNA. The sample table records about 140,000 clones; around three quarters of these occur just once. The leading ten clones occupy 25% to 30% of the sample.

The TCR sequence derives from a human donor with chronic lymphocytic leukemia. This sequence uses TRBV7-9 and TRBJ2-7, with a weak D call of TRBD2 (5 bases match). The material was PBMCs, obtained after 12 months of ibrutinib treatment. In nucleotide form, the sequence is TGTGCCAGCACCGGACTGGGTTCGTCTAGCAATGCAGAGCAGTACTTC. Its protein reads: CASTGLGSSSNAEQYF.